This record concerns one T cell receptor (beta chain) sequence. Original methodology: Estimated nucleated cell counts came from reference gene primer amplification. Assay used: immunoSEQ multiplex PCR; TCRdb lists only in-frame clones, some missing. Clonal size and the V and J genes are those of that table, whereas D and trimming came from the DNA. The sample carries approximately 360,000 clones, approximately 87% recorded once. The source of the sample is a study of blood T cell repertoires in COVID-19. About the study: Sites in the United States, Italy and Spain provided acute and convalescent COVID-19 samples.

The V segment lost 6 bases and the J segment 9 bases; nucleotides outside the gene matches: 7. This CDR3 comprises 13 residues. Germline V gene sequence: CDR1 SNHLY, CDR2 FYNNEI. Those enrolled, adults aged roughly 18 to 89 years, came from fewer than 25 US areas. Participants reported their clinical history, and cohort assignment relied on those reports. The chain recombines TRBV2 with TRBJ2-1, with 8 positions matching TRBD1. This clonotype was obtained from a woman younger than 45 with acute COVID-19. The material sequenced was PBMCs or T cells enriched from blood (not recorded which). CDR3 in DNA: TGTGCCAGCAGGGGCAGGGGGCACGGTGAGCAGTTCTTC. It is translated as CASRGRGHGEQFF.